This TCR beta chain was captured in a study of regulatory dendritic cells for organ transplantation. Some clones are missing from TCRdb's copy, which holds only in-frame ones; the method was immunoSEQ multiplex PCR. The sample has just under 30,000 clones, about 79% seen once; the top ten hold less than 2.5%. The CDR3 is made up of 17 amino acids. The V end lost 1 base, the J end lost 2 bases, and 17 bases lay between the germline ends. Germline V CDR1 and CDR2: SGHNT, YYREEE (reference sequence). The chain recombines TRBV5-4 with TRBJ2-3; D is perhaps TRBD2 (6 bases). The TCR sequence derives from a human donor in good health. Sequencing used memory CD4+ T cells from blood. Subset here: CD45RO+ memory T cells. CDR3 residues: CASSLIGAGHNTDTQYF. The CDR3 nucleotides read TGTGCCAGCAGCTTGATAGGGGCGGGGCACAACACAGATACGCAGTATTTT. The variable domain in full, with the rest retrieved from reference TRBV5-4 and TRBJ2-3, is ETGVTQSPTHLIKTRGQQVTLRCSSQSGHNTVSWYQQALGQGPQFIFQYYREEENGRGNFPPRFSGLQFPNYSSELNVNALELDDSALYLCASSLIGAGHNTDTQYFGPGTRLTVL.